This entry features one T cell receptor (beta chain) sequence. The antigen is undetermined. This sample was taken from a study of cytomegalovirus exposure and HLA in healthy donors. TCRdb's table, derived via immunoSEQ multiplex PCR, lists solely in-frame clones and lacks some. The profile shows about 130,000 clones, nearly 90% of them singletons. Study-level results: It was around 160 TCR beta chains that were listed as cytomegalovirus-associated.

Germline values: CDR1 LNHDA, CDR2 SQIVND (reference sequence). V trimming: 7 bases; J trimming: 2 bases; junction bases outside the gene matches: 5. CDR3 length: 14 residues. The sequence was obtained from a woman under 30 in good health and CMV-seronegative. The sequenced sample was PBMCs. The V call is TRBV19, the J call TRBJ1-2, with 9 bases that match TRBD1. DNA for the CDR3: TGTGCCAGTACATTGGACAGGGGAAACTATGGCTACACCTTC. The encoded protein is CASTLDRGNYGYTF. Looking up the rest from reference TRBV19 and TRBJ1-2 gives the full variable domain: DGGITQSPKYLFRKEGQNVTLSCEQNLNHDAMYWYRQDPGQGLRLIYYSQIVNDFQKGDIAEGYSVSREKKESFPLTVTSAQKNPTAFYLCASTLDRGNYGYTFGSGTRLTVV.